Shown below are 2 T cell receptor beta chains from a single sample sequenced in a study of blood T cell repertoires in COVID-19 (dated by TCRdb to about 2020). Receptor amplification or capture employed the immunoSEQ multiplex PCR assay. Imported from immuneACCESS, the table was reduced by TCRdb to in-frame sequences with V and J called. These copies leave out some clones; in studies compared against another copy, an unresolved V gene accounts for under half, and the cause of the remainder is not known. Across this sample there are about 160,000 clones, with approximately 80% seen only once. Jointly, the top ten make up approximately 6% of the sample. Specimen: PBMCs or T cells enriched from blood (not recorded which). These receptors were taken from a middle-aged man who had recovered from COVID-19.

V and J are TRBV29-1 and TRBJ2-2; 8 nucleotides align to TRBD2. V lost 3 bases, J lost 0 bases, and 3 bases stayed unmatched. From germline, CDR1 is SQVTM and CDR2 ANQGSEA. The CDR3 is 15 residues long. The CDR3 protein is CSVDTSGANTGELFF. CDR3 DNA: TGCAGCGTTGATACTAGCGGAGCGAACACCGGGGAGCTGTTTTTT.

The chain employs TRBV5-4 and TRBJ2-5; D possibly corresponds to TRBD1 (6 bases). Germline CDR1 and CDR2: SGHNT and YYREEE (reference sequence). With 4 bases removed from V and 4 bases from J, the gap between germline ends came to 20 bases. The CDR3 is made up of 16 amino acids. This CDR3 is CASSAKSLQGRETQYF. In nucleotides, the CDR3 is TGTGCCAGCAGCGCCAAGAGTTTACAGGGACGAGAGACCCAGTACTTC.